Presented here are 10 T cell receptor beta chains from one specimen sequenced in a study of blood T cell repertoires in COVID-19 (TCRdb year 2020). The library was made by the immunoSEQ multiplex PCR assay. TCRdb carries this immuneACCESS record with in-frame sequences only. Its versions omit some clonotypes, under half of them owing to an unresolved V gene in the studies checked, with the rest unexplained. The sample data list approximately 290,000 clones, and approximately 91% of these were observed just once. Approximately 12% of the sample rests with the top ten. The sample taken for sequencing was peripheral blood. These receptor sequences come from a woman aged 55-69 years with acute or convalescent COVID-19.

The gene calls are TRBV4-3 and TRBJ2-1; D unclear. CDR1 is LGHNA, CDR2 YSLEER, per germline. Trimming took 4 bases from V and 1 from J, leaving 11 bases between them. The CDR3 extends over 15 amino acids. The CDR3, as DNA: TGCGCCAGCAGCCTTACTCCTACGTCCTACAATGAGCAGTTCTTC. This gives the protein CASSLTPTSYNEQFF.

A single count supports this clone. The chain couples TRBV27 to TRBJ2-7; 8 bases align to TRBD2. The CDR3 has 18 amino acids. Trimming at V came to 6 bases and at J to 0 bases, leaving 16 bases not matched to a gene. Per the germline V gene, CDR1 is MNHEY and CDR2 is SMNVEV (reference sequence). The CDR3, as DNA: TGTGCCAGCAGGCTCTTCGGGGCTAGCGGGCAGAGCTCCTACGAGCAGTACTTC. It codes for CASRLFGASGQSSYEQYF.

This clone has only one observation. The rearrangement joins TRBV6-5 to TRBJ1-4; D may be TRBD1 (5 bases). Trimming pared 0 bases from V and 6 bases from J, leaving 8 bases between. CDR3 length equals 14 residues. From germline, CDR1 is MNHEY and CDR2 SVGAGI. The CDR3 region is CASSYSGAYEKLFF. CDR3 bases: TGTGCCAGCAGTTACTCAGGGGCATATGAAAAACTGTTTTTT.

The V and J genes are TRBV28 and TRBJ1-5; the match to TRBD1 covers 8 bases. The CDR3 sequence is 15 residues long. Germline trimming cut 5 bases from V and 7 bases from J; bases unmatched to any gene: 10. Germline lookup yields CDR1 MDHEN and CDR2 SYDVKM. CDR3 sequence: CASSPPGDRSQPQHF. As DNA, the CDR3 is TGTGCCAGCAGTCCCCCCGGGGACAGGAGCCAGCCCCAGCATTTT.

The V call is TRBV10-3, the J call TRBJ2-2, with 8 bases identical to TRBD2. The CDR3 is 19 residues long. Germline values: CDR1 ENHRY, CDR2 SYGVKD. J lost 0 bases, V lost 6 bases, and 15 bases had no gene match. This chain's CDR3 is CAIRPGLGTILANTGELFF. CDR3 sequence (DNA): TGTGCCATCAGGCCGGGACTAGGGACTATCCTTGCGAACACCGGGGAGCTGTTTTTT.

This clone was found once. CDR3 DNA sequence: TGCAGCGCAGTACATGGGGGGGGCAAGAGCACAGATACGCAGTATTTT. Encoded protein: CSAVHGGGKSTDTQYF. The genes are TRBV29-1 and TRBJ2-3; D is perhaps TRBD2 (7 bases). Trimming shortened V by 7 bases and J by 0 bases, and 20 bases separated the two germline ends. Germline loops: CDR1 SQVTM, CDR2 ANQGSEA. The CDR3 runs 16 residues.

This chain connects TRBV3-1 (or the pseudogene TRBV3-2) to TRBJ2-5, with D tentatively TRBD1 (5 bases). The CDR3 sequence is 15 residues long. In germline, CDR1 is LGHDT, CDR2 YNNKEL (reference sequence). Trimming took 0 bases from V and 5 from J, leaving 13 bases between them. CDR3 bases: TGTGCCAGCAGCCAAGATCTCAGGGAACCGGAGACCCAGTACTTC. Translating it yields CASSQDLREPETQYF.

The chain has TRBV7-9 and TRBJ2-7, with 9 bases identical to TRBD1. The CDR3 runs to 13 residues. Germline CDR1 and CDR2: SEHNR and FQNEAQ (reference sequence). V was clipped by 5 bases and J by 5 bases; unmatched bases: 4. The CDR3 spells CASSVRTGDEQYF. CDR3 nucleotides: TGTGCCAGCAGCGTACGGACAGGGGACGAGCAGTACTTC. The whole variable domain, filled in from reference TRBV7-9 and TRBJ2-7, reads DTGVSQNPRHKITKRGQNVTFRCDPISEHNRLYWYRQTLGQGPEFLTYFQNEAQLEKSRLLSDRFSAERPKGSFSTLEIQRTEQGDSAMYLCASSVRTGDEQYFGPGTRLTVT.

The chain has TRBV4-1 and TRBJ2-7, with 9 bases aligning to TRBD1. The V gene end was trimmed by 4 bases and the J gene end by 3 bases; junction bases not matched to a gene: 10. CDR3 length: 16 residues. CDR1 MGHRA and CDR2 YSYEKL come from the germline V gene. CDR3 sequence: CASSLSPGQGSYEQYF. The CDR3 nucleotides are TGCGCCAGCAGCCTCTCCCCGGGACAGGGAAGCTACGAGCAGTACTTC.

The V call is TRBV7-2, the J call TRBJ1-2, with 7 bases aligning to TRBD1. CDR3 length: 16 amino acids. Germline CDR1 and CDR2: SGHTA and FQGNSA. The V gene end was trimmed by 5 bases and the J gene end by 6 bases; junction bases not matched to a gene: 15. This CDR3 reads CASSTRQGSYLDGYTF. The DNA of the CDR3 is TGTGCCAGCAGCACACGACAGGGTTCGTACTTAGATGGCTACACCTTC.